Shown below are 30 T cell receptor beta chains from a single sample sequenced in a study of tissue T cells after allogeneic stem cell transplantation. TCRdb's copy holds only in-frame clones and misses some; the assay was immunoSEQ multiplex PCR. This table holds roughly 50,000 clones, roughly four fifths found once. The sequenced sample consisted of sorted cells pooled from one or two spleens. Receptors were obtained from a pool of C57BL/6 mice in good health.

For this clone: At one boundary the junction diverges from the germline segment, which might be a read error. Germline and genes here are mouse. The read terminates 1 residue before the CDR3 end, so the remaining end is supplied by the germline J gene. V gene TRBV5 combines with J gene TRBJ2-5, with D possibly TRBD2 on 7 matching bases. The CDR3 length is 17 residues. Germline CDR1 and CDR2: LGHNA and YNLKQL (reference sequence). Incomplete CDR3 DNA: TGTGCCAGCAGCCAAGATCTGAGGGGGGGTAACCAAGGCACCCAGTAC. It specifies CASSQDLRGGNQGTQY. The CDR3, in full, reads CASSQDLRGGNQGTQYF.

Comment on this clone: Gene names are mouse gene names. The CDR3 end falls 1 residue outside the read, so it is completed with the germline J gene. The chain employs TRBV13-3 and TRBJ2-3; TRBD2 matches at 7 bases. The junction had 0 bases not matched to a gene; V was cut back by 3 bases and J by 8 bases. The CDR3 contains 11 residues. Per the germline V gene, CDR1 is NNHDY and CDR2 is SYVADS. CDR3 in amino acids: CASSVGGTLYF. CDR3 DNA (partial): TGTGCCAGCAGTGTGGGGGGAACGCTGTAT.

As regards this clone: Mouse germline and gene names are used. The read stops 1 residue short of the end of the CDR3; the missing end is completed from the germline J gene. The rearrangement joins TRBV29 to TRBJ2-1; TRBD2 matches 8 bases. With V trimmed by 3 bases and J by 6 bases, 7 bases remained unmatched. The CDR3 has 15 residues. Germline-derived CDR1 and CDR2 are MSHET and SYDVDS. CDR3 DNA, as far as it was read: TGTGCTAGCAGTTTGGCTGGGGGGAGGACTGCTGAGCAGTTC. This encodes CASSLAGGRTAEQF. The entire CDR3 protein is CASSLAGGRTAEQFF.

A note on this clone: The gene names here belong to mouse. With the read ending 1 residue before the CDR3 end, the germline J gene is used to fill in that end. The sample carries other DNA sequences with the same CDR3. This rearrangement joins TRBV13-3 to TRBJ2-2; possibly TRBD1 for D (5 bases). The V gene lost 3 bases and the J gene lost 0 bases, with 6 bases spanning the gap. Germline loops: CDR1 NNHDY, CDR2 SYVADS. The CDR3 has 14 amino acids. The CDR3: CASSGQSNTGQLYF. The sequenced CDR3 bases are TGTGCCAGCAGTGGACAGTCAAACACCGGGCAGCTCTAC.

As concerns this clone: These gene names are mouse names. Read coverage stops 1 residue before the CDR3 terminus; the germline J gene supplies the remainder. V usage is TRBV3 and J usage is TRBJ1-4; D not certain. This CDR3 has 13 amino acids. CDR1 SNHLY and CDR2 FYNGKV come from the germline V gene (reference sequence). V was pared by 4 bases and J by 0 bases, with 3 bases between. The CDR3 sequence: CASSSVSNERLFF. CDR3 DNA, as far as it was read: TGTGCCAGCAGCTCTGTTTCCAACGAAAGATTATTT.

Points on this clone: Gene names follow the mouse nomenclature. Coverage ceases 1 residue before the CDR3 finishes, and the germline J gene fills in the end. The gene calls are TRBV3 and TRBJ1-2; 7 nucleotides align to TRBD1. Trimming took 5 bases from V and 0 from J; bases not matched to a gene: 6. The CDR3 is made up of 15 amino acids. Germline CDR1 reads SNHLY; CDR2 reads FYNGKV (reference sequence). The CDR3 reads CASSPPGQSNSDYTF. Partial CDR3 DNA: TGTGCCAGCAGCCCTCCGGGACAGTCAAACTCCGACTACACC.

As concerns this clone: Germline and genes: mouse. Read coverage stops 1 residue before the CDR3 terminus; the germline J gene supplies the remainder. This rearrangement joins TRBV3 to TRBJ2-5; maybe TRBD1 (5 bases). Trimming removed 4 bases at V and 6 bases at J, with 11 bases between. Germline loops: CDR1 SNHLY, CDR2 FYNGKV (reference sequence). There are 13 residues in the CDR3. The part of the CDR3 DNA that was read is TGTGCCAGCAGCTCCCAGGGCAGGGACACCCAGTAC. Its protein is CASSSQGRDTQY. The full-length CDR3 reads as CASSSQGRDTQYF.

Regarding this clone: Genes and germline come from the mouse. Here the CDR3 reads CASSDASGGGTLYF. CDR3 bases read: TGTGCCAGCAGTGATGCCTCGGGGGGTGGAACGCTGTAT. The rearrangement uses TRBV13-3 and TRBJ2-3; D possibly corresponds to TRBD2 (6 bases). The sequence runs out 1 residue before the end of the CDR3; the remainder is reconstructed from the germline J gene. Germline CDR1 and CDR2: NNHDY and SYVADS. The CDR3 sequence is 14 residues long. Trimming shortened V by 0 bases and J by 8 bases, and 13 bases separated the two germline ends.

In this sample, this clone is medium-sized. The gene symbols are mouse symbols. The missing CDR3 end, 1 residue past where the read stops, is filled in from the germline J gene. The chain combines TRBV20 with TRBJ2-5, with 8 bases identical to TRBD2. Unmatched junction bases numbered 4, after V lost 0 bases and J lost 5 bases. The CDR3 length is 14 residues. CDR1 GFQATS and CDR2 STVNSAI come from the germline V gene. Partial CDR3 DNA: TGTGGTGCTAGGGACCCTGGGGGGTCAGACACCCAGTAC. This gives the protein CGARDPGGSDTQY. The whole CDR3 protein reads CGARDPGGSDTQYF.

With regard to this clone: Germline and genes here are mouse. The read ends 1 residue shy of where the CDR3 ends; the end is completed using the germline J gene. The sample holds other DNA sequences that translate to the same CDR3. This chain connects TRBV5 to TRBJ2-5; no clear D gene. V was trimmed by 0 bases and J by 0 bases, leaving 4 bases between them. The V gene's germline CDR1 is LGHNA and CDR2 YNLKQL (reference sequence). This CDR3 has 14 amino acids. The CDR3 reads CASSQDNNQDTQYF. CDR3 DNA, as far as it was read: TGTGCCAGCAGCCAAGATAACAACCAAGACACCCAGTAC.

On this clone: Gene names are the mouse ones. The read ends 1 residue early relative to the CDR3; the germline J gene fills the gap. This sequence joins TRBV15 and TRBJ2-7, with 7 bases identical to TRBD2. The length of the CDR3 is 14 residues. The V gene's germline CDR1 is SGHND and CDR2 FRSKSL. With V trimmed by 1 base and J by 3 bases, 3 bases remained unmatched. The CDR3 bases that were read are TGTGCCAGCAGTTTAGAGGCTGGGGGCTATGAACAGTAC. This encodes CASSLEAGGYEQY. The entire CDR3 protein reads CASSLEAGGYEQYF. Full variable domain (missing parts from reference TRBV15 and TRBJ2-7): DAGVTQTPRHEVAEKGQTIILKCEPVSGHNDLFWYRQTKIQGLELLSYFRSKSLMEDGGAFKDRFKAEMLNSSFSTLKIQPTEPKDSAVYLCASSLEAGGYEQYFGPGTRLTVL.

Worth noting for this clone: The germline and genes are mouse ones. The sequenced fragment ends 1 residue before the CDR3 boundary, so the rest is inferred from the germline J gene. The chain recombines TRBV13-3 with TRBJ2-1, with 8 bases that match TRBD1. Trimming cost V 3 bases and J 1 base; bases outside gene matches: 3. In germline, CDR1 is NNHDY, CDR2 SYVADS. The CDR3 runs 15 residues. The CDR3 here is CASSGTGKNYAEQFF. CDR3 DNA (partial): TGTGCCAGCAGTGGGACAGGGAAAAACTATGCTGAGCAGTTC.

This clone was observed a few times. Gene and germline names: mouse. The CDR3 end lies 1 residue beyond the end of the read and is filled in from the germline J gene. The rearrangement links TRBV14 to TRBJ2-7; either TRBD1 or TRBD2 may supply D (5 bases each). CDR3 length: 14 residues. CDR1 is SGHDT and CDR2 is FRDEAV in the germline V gene. With 0 bases removed from V and 0 bases from J, the gap between germline ends came to 7 bases. CDR3 DNA (partial): TGTGCCAGCAGTTTCTGGGGGAGCTCCTATGAACAGTAC. It specifies CASSFWGSSYEQY. The complete CDR3 sequence is CASSFWGSSYEQYF.

Concerning this clone itself: Gene names follow the mouse nomenclature. The DNA ends 1 residue before the CDR3 does, and the rest of the CDR3 is filled in from the germline J gene. V gene TRBV2 combines with J gene TRBJ1-1; D call uncertain. Deletions cut 0 bases from V and 5 bases from J, with 7 bases between. The CDR3 runs 13 residues. In germline, CDR1 is LGHNA, CDR2 YSYQKL. This CDR3 is CASSQEAKTEVFF. The CDR3 bases that were read are TGTGCCAGCAGCCAAGAGGCCAAAACAGAAGTCTTC.

This clone was recorded a few times. Gene and germline names: mouse. The CDR3 extends 1 residue past the end of the read, so its final part is completed from the germline J gene. The genes are TRBV13-3 and TRBJ2-5; D unclear. The CDR3 spans 12 residues. V shed 5 bases and J shed 2 bases, with 6 bases lying between them. The germline CDR1 and CDR2 sequences are NNHDY and SYVADS. The CDR3 here is CASSRIQDTQYF. CDR3 DNA (partial): TGTGCCAGCAGCCGAATCCAAGACACCCAGTAC.

In the case of this clone: Genes and germline come from the mouse. The read ends 1 residue before the CDR3 terminus; that terminus is restored from the germline J gene. This rearrangement joins TRBV19 to TRBJ2-3; a weak D match, TRBD1 (6 bases). The CDR3 is 16 amino acids. With 3 bases removed from V and 3 bases from J, the gap between germline ends came to 17 bases. CDR1 and CDR2 from the germline V gene are FNHDT and SITEND (reference sequence). The CDR3 bases that were read are TGTGCCAGCAGTACCCTGCAGGGGAAAGAGGCAGAAACGCTGTAT. Its protein product is CASSTLQGKEAETLY. The complete CDR3 sequence is CASSTLQGKEAETLYF. Full variable domain (missing parts from reference TRBV19 and TRBJ2-3): GGIITQTPKFLIGQEGQKLTLKCQQNFNHDTMYWYRQDSGKGLRLIYYSITENDLQKGDLSEGYDASREKKSSFSLTVTSAQKNEMAVFLCASSTLQGKEAETLYFGSGTRLTVL.

Comment on this clone: Gene names are the mouse ones. The DNA ends 1 residue before the CDR3 does, and the rest of the CDR3 is filled in from the germline J gene. The V gene is TRBV13-1, the J gene TRBJ2-3; 10 positions match TRBD2. Germline V gene data show CDR1 as NSHNY and CDR2 as SYGAGN. V lost 3 bases and J lost 0; bases outside the gene matches: 1. The CDR3 is made up of 15 amino acids. CDR3 bases read: TGTGCCAGCAGTGGGGACTGGGGTAGTGCAGAAACGCTGTAT. Translation gives CASSGDWGSAETLY. The whole CDR3 is CASSGDWGSAETLYF.

Turning to this clone: Each gene name is a mouse one. With the read ending 1 residue before the CDR3 end, the germline J gene is used to fill in that end. This chain connects TRBV3 to TRBJ2-1, with 9 bases matching TRBD1. Unmatched junction bases numbered 2, after V lost 4 bases and J lost 4 bases. Germline values: CDR1 SNHLY, CDR2 FYNGKV (reference sequence). The CDR3 spans 14 residues. The CDR3 is CASSSTGGYAEQFF. Partial CDR3 DNA: TGTGCCAGCAGCTCGACAGGGGGGTATGCTGAGCAGTTC. The full variable domain, completed using reference TRBV3 and TRBJ2-1, is GPKVLQIPSHQIIDMGQMVTLNCDPVSNHLYFYWYKQILGQQMEFLVNFYNGKVMEKSKLFKDQFSVERPDGSYFTLKIQPTALEDSAVYFCASSSTGGYAEQFFGPGTRLTVL.

To note about this clone: Gene names are mouse gene names. This CDR3 is CASRSNERLFF. The part of the CDR3 DNA that was read is TGTGCCAGCAGGTCTAACGAAAGATTATTT. This rearrangement joins TRBV15 to TRBJ1-4; D not resolved. The sequenced fragment ends 1 residue before the CDR3 boundary, so the rest is inferred from the germline J gene. The CDR3 is 11 residues long. Germline V gene data show CDR1 as SGHND and CDR2 as FRSKSL. Trimming left V 6 bases short and J 5 bases short, with 4 bases between.

As concerns this clone: Gene names are the mouse ones. The CDR3 is cut off 1 residue early in the read; its end comes from the germline J gene. The chain has TRBV19 and TRBJ2-7; no clear D. V shed 5 bases and J shed 1 base, with 10 bases lying between them. The CDR3 runs to 13 residues. Germline V gene lookup returns CDR1 FNHDT and CDR2 SITEND (reference sequence). The CDR3 DNA, read in part, is TGTGCCAGCAGACTCGACAATTCCTATGAACAGTAC. The encoded protein is CASRLDNSYEQY. The full CDR3 sequence reads CASRLDNSYEQYF.

As regards this clone: Gene names and germline match the mouse. The read gets to within 1 residue of the CDR3 end, and the germline J gene fills in the rest. This chain connects TRBV13-1 to TRBJ2-7; TRBD1 might be the D (5 bases). The V gene's germline CDR1 is NSHNY and CDR2 SYGAGN. The V end lost 2 bases, the J end lost 4 bases, and 7 bases lay between the germline ends. The CDR3 length is 12 residues. The chain's CDR3 is CASSETAYEQYF. CDR3 DNA, as far as it was read: TGTGCCAGCAGTGAGACAGCTTATGAACAGTAC.

With respect to this clone: All gene names here are mouse names. Read data end 1 residue before the CDR3 end; the end is taken from the germline J gene. The gene calls are TRBV26 and TRBJ2-3; 7 nucleotides line up with TRBD1. The CDR3 runs to 13 residues. CDR1 and CDR2 (germline): KGHPV, FQNQEV (reference sequence). After removal of 4 bases from V and 3 bases from J, the junction contained 1 base not matched to a gene. This chain's CDR3 is CASSPTGAETLYF. CDR3 bases read: TGTGCCAGCAGTCCGACAGGGGCAGAAACGCTGTAT.

In its sample, this clone was seen a few times. Gene names are the mouse ones. CDR3 residues: CASSDAAGGRGEQYF. The sequenced part of the CDR3 DNA is TGTGCCAGCAGTGATGCGGCGGGGGGGCGCGGAGAACAGTAC. The chain links TRBV13-3 to TRBJ2-7; 8 bases fit TRBD2. The read finishes 1 residue shy of the CDR3 end, and the germline J gene is used to complete it. Looked up from germline, CDR1 is NNHDY and CDR2 is SYVADS. V was clipped by 0 bases and J by 7 bases; unmatched bases: 9. This CDR3 spans 15 amino acids.

For this clone: Gene labels here are mouse ones. The read ends 1 residue early relative to the CDR3; the germline J gene fills the gap. The rearrangement links TRBV3 to TRBJ2-1; TRBD2 agrees at 7 bases. Per germline, CDR1 SNHLY and CDR2 FYNGKV (reference sequence). CDR3 length: 14 residues. V lost 5 bases to trimming and J lost 3 bases; unmatched junction nucleotides: 4. CDR3 bases read: TGTGCCAGCAGCCCCGGGGGGGGCTATGCTGAGCAGTTC. This gives the protein CASSPGGGYAEQF. From start to end, the CDR3 is CASSPGGGYAEQFF.

Comment on this clone: Gene names are the mouse ones. The CDR3 extends 1 residue past the end of the read, so its final part is completed from the germline J gene. The V call is TRBV31, the J call TRBJ1-1; 7 positions agree with TRBD1. CDR1 and CDR2 (germline): GKSSPN, SITVG. V shed 3 bases, J shed 4 bases, and the junction held 11 bases outside the gene matches. The CDR3 is 15 residues long. The sequenced CDR3 bases are TGTGCCTGGAGGATCCAGGGGGGAGGGGGCACAGAAGTCTTC. Its translation is CAWRIQGGGGTEVF. The whole CDR3 sequence is CAWRIQGGGGTEVFF.

Regarding this clone: Any gene name here is a mouse gene name. The read ends 1 residue early relative to the CDR3; the germline J gene fills the gap. V and J are TRBV15 and TRBJ2-1; 8 bases match TRBD2. Looked up from germline, CDR1 is SGHND and CDR2 is FRSKSL. The V gene end was trimmed by 6 bases and the J gene end by 3 bases; junction bases not matched to a gene: 4. The CDR3 contains 14 residues. Partial CDR3 DNA: TGTGCCAGCAGGTCTGGGGGGCGCTATGCTGAGCAGTTC. As protein: CASRSGGRYAEQF. The complete CDR3 reads CASRSGGRYAEQFF. Drawing the rest from reference TRBV15 and TRBJ2-1, the complete variable domain is DAGVTQTPRHEVAEKGQTIILKCEPVSGHNDLFWYRQTKIQGLELLSYFRSKSLMEDGGAFKDRFKAEMLNSSFSTLKIQPTEPKDSAVYLCASRSGGRYAEQFFGPGTRLTVL.

Of note for this clone: These gene names are mouse names. From the germline J gene comes the end of the CDR3, since the read stops 1 residue before it. This rearrangement joins TRBV19 to TRBJ2-2; 8 bases are a match to TRBD1. The germline CDR1 and CDR2 sequences are FNHDT and SITEND (reference sequence). The ends lost 4 bases at V and 3 bases at J; junction bases unmatched: 5. This CDR3 region has 15 residues. This CDR3 is CASSAQGADTGQLYF. The sequenced CDR3 bases are TGTGCCAGCAGTGCTCAGGGGGCAGACACCGGGCAGCTCTAC. Together with reference TRBV19 and TRBJ2-2, the CDR3 gives the full variable domain: GGIITQTPKFLIGQEGQKLTLKCQQNFNHDTMYWYRQDSGKGLRLIYYSITENDLQKGDLSEGYDASREKKSSFSLTVTSAQKNEMAVFLCASSAQGADTGQLYFGEGSKLTVL.

This clone showed up just a few times. Mouse germline and gene names are used. CDR3 DNA, as far as it was read: TGTGCCAGCAGTCTGACTGGGGGGTTCTATGAACAGTAC. It is translated as CASSLTGGFYEQY. The entire CDR3 sequence reads CASSLTGGFYEQYF. The V gene is TRBV15, the J gene TRBJ2-7; 10 nucleotides agree with TRBD2. The CDR3 end is not reached by the read, which stops 1 residue before it; the germline J gene fills it in. The germline CDR1 and CDR2 sequences are SGHND and FRSKSL. The V segment lost 5 bases and the J segment 3 bases; nucleotides outside the gene matches: 4. The CDR3 is 14 residues long.

This clone came up a few times. Mouse germline and gene names are used. The read falls 1 residue short of the CDR3 end, and the missing part is taken from the germline J gene. The chain uses TRBV19 and TRBJ2-1, with 10 bases aligning to TRBD2. The V gene's germline CDR1 is FNHDT and CDR2 SITEND (reference sequence). V lost 1 base to trimming and J lost 7 bases; unmatched junction nucleotides: 2. CDR3 length equals 14 residues. CDR3 DNA, as far as it was read: TGTGCCAGCAGTATATCTGGGGGGGCGGCTGAGCAGTTC. It encodes CASSISGGAAEQF. In full, the CDR3 is CASSISGGAAEQFF.

This clone was counted only a few times. The gene names here belong to mouse. The CDR3 end lies 1 residue beyond the end of the read and is filled in from the germline J gene. V usage is TRBV20 and J usage is TRBJ2-7; perhaps TRBD1 as D (6 bases). In germline, CDR1 is GFQATS, CDR2 STVNSAI. Trimming left V 5 bases short and J 7 bases short, with 12 bases between. This CDR3 has 11 amino acids. This CDR3 reads CGAGQGREQYF. The DNA read from the CDR3 is TGTGGTGCTGGTCAGGGGAGGGAACAGTAC.